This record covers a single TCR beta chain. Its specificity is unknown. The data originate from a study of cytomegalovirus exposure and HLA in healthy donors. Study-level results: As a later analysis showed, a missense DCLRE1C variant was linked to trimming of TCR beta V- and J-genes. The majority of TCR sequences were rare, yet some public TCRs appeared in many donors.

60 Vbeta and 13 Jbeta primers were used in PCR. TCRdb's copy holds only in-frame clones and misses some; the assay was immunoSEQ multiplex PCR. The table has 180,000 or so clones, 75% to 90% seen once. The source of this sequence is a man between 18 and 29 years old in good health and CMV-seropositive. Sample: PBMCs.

CDR3 coding DNA: TGCGCCAGCAGCCAAGAGGTGGCGGTCTACCTCGGGGCCAACGTCCTGACTTTC. Translation gives CASSQEVAVYLGANVLTF. This chain connects TRBV4-3 to TRBJ2-6, with D hard to call. V shed 0 bases and J shed 4 bases, with 16 bases lying between them. The CDR3 spans 18 residues. Per germline, CDR1 LGHNA and CDR2 YSLEER.